Below are 21 T cell receptor beta chains sequenced from a single sample in a study of CD8+CD57+ T cells in acquired aplastic anemia. CDR3 and TCR beta VDJ profiling relied on a genomic DNA template. MiXCR was run by TCRdb on the reads, yielding one entry per CDR3 protein. The sample consists of approximately 300,000 distinct CDR3 sequences, around three fifths of them appearing once. Sequenced patients had shown CD8+CD57+ cell expansion by flow cytometry. The specimen was sorted CD4+, CD8+, or CD8+CD57+ T cells (not recorded which) from PBMCs. The source is a human donor with aplastic anemia.

This chain links TRBV5-1 with TRBJ2-5; D call uncertain. Germline-derived CDR1 and CDR2 are SGHRS and YFSETQ. Trimming took off 0 bases at V and 4 bases at J, with 7 bases between the two ends. The CDR3 consists of 13 residues. CDR3 DNA: TGCGCCAGCAGCTTGGGGTGGGGAGAGACCCAGTACTTC. Translating gives CASSLGWGETQYF.

This sequence joins TRBV7-8 and TRBJ1-3, with D possibly matching TRBD1 (5 bases). The CDR3 contains 15 residues. Deletions cut 10 bases from V and 0 bases from J, with 16 bases between. Germline V gene sequence: CDR1 SGHVS, CDR2 FQNEAQ. CDR3 nucleotides: TGTGCCATCAGTCCGGGGGTGGACTCTGGAAACACCATATATTTT. This codes for CAISPGVDSGNTIYF. The variable domain in full, with the rest retrieved from reference TRBV7-8 and TRBJ1-3, is GAGVSQSPRYKVAKRGQDVALRCDPISGHVSLFWYQQALGQGPEFLTYFQNEAQLDKSGLPSDRFFAERPEGSVSTLKIQRTQQEDSAVYLCAISPGVDSGNTIYFGEGSWLTVV.

The V call is TRBV6-4, the J call TRBJ1-5, with no clear D. The CDR3 has 14 amino acids. The germline V gene has CDR1 MRHNA and CDR2 SNTAGT. Between the trimmed V and J ends, which lost 5 bases and 7 bases, there was a span of 15 bases. The CDR3 DNA reads as TGTGCCAGCAGTTACGTGGGGTCAGAGCAGCCCCAGCATTTT. Translating it yields CASSYVGSEQPQHF.

For this clonotype: At one of its ends the junction is not consistent with the germline gene, which may arise from a read error. V usage is TRBV12-3 or TRBV12-4 and J usage is TRBJ2-7; D may match TRBD1 or TRBD2 (5 bases each). The CDR3 length is 14 residues. The CDR3 bases are TGCGCCAGCAGCGCGACGGGGACCGATTACGAGCGGTACTTC. It translates to CASSATGTDYERYF.

This clonotype appeared once. This rearrangement joins TRBV14 to TRBJ1-1, with 8 bases identical to TRBD1. V dropped 4 bases and J dropped 5; count of bases not matched to a gene: 6. The CDR3 consists of 14 residues. CDR1 SGHDN and CDR2 FVKESK come from the germline V gene. The CDR3 sequence is CASSRQGYGTEAFF. CDR3 nucleotides: TGTGCCAGCAGCCGACAGGGGTACGGGACTGAAGCTTTCTTT.

This clonotype was recorded a few times. A read error may explain this, as a much larger clone is one base away. V gene TRBV15 combines with J gene TRBJ2-4; D unresolved. This CDR3 comprises 13 residues. Germline V CDR1 and CDR2: LNHNV, YYDKDF (reference sequence). The CDR3 here is CAASRDGKNIQYF. CDR3 DNA: TGTGCCGCCAGCAGAGATGGCAAAAACATTCAGTACTTC.

This clonotype was recorded many times. This rearrangement joins TRBV5-8 to TRBJ1-2, with a weak D call TRBD1 (6 bases). Germline loops: CDR1 SGHTS, CDR2 YDEGEE. The CDR3 runs 12 residues. V shed 3 bases and J shed 3 bases, with 6 bases lying between them. CDR3 sequence (DNA): TGTGCCAGCAGCTCAGGGGACTATGGCTACACCTTC. It is translated as CASSSGDYGYTF.

The chain links TRBV29-1 to TRBJ2-1; D possibly corresponds to TRBD1 (5 bases). This CDR3 region has 14 residues. The germline V gene has CDR1 SQVTM and CDR2 ANQGSEA. Trimming cost V 6 bases and J 10 bases, with 22 bases left between them. The CDR3 coding sequence is TGCAGCGTCGACCGCCGACAGTTCCCCTGGGAGCAGTTCTTC. Its translation: CSVDRRQFPWEQFF.

The V and J genes are TRBV6-5 and TRBJ1-1, with D unresolved. V was trimmed by 2 bases and J by 5 bases, leaving 9 bases between them. The V gene's germline CDR1 is MNHEY and CDR2 SVGAGI. This CDR3 comprises 13 residues. In DNA form, the CDR3 reads TGTGCCAGCAGTTACGATTGGGAGACTGAAGCTTTCTTT. Translated, it gives CASSYDWETEAFF.

V is TRBV11-2 and J is TRBJ2-1, with TRBD2 identical over 9 bases. The CDR3 contains 16 residues. Germline assignment: CDR1 SGHAT and CDR2 FQNNGV. The ends lost 0 bases at V and 6 bases at J; junction bases unmatched: 6. CDR3 DNA: TGTGCCAGCAGCTTAGACTTAGGCGGGGGGGGCAATGAGCAGTTCTTC. It codes for CASSLDLGGGGNEQFF.

The rearrangement joins TRBV20-1 to TRBJ1-1; D unclear. Trimming pared 5 bases from V and 3 bases from J, leaving 4 bases between. The CDR3 covers 10 residues. Germline-derived CDR1 and CDR2 are DFQATT and SNEGSKA (reference sequence). This CDR3 reads CSAQHTEAFF. The CDR3 DNA sequence: TGCAGTGCTCAGCACACTGAAGCTTTCTTT.

The V and J genes are TRBV7-3 and TRBJ2-6; 7 bases match TRBD2. CDR1 SGHTA and CDR2 FQGTGA come from the germline V gene. The CDR3 is 14 amino acids. J gave up 2 bases and V 5 bases, and 0 bases lay outside the gene matches. CDR3 region: CASSGGAGANVLTF. In nucleotides, the CDR3 is TGTGCCAGCAGCGGGGGGGCTGGGGCCAACGTCCTGACTTTC.

The rearrangement links TRBV20-1 to TRBJ1-2; 7 bases align to TRBD1. The germline CDR1 and CDR2 sequences are DFQATT and SNEGSKA (reference sequence). After removal of 6 bases from V and 0 bases from J, the junction contained 7 bases not matched to a gene. The CDR3 contains 14 residues. CDR3 region: CSANQGQPNYGYTF. Written as DNA, the CDR3 is TGCAGTGCCAACCAGGGACAGCCTAACTATGGCTACACCTTC.

Comment on this clonotype: This may be a read error, as it is one base from a much larger clone. The chain joins TRBV5-1 to TRBJ2-5, with TRBD2 matching 8 bases. Germline trimming cut 1 base from V and 9 bases from J; bases unmatched to any gene: 14. Germline CDR1 SGHRS, CDR2 YFSETQ. The CDR3 has 16 amino acids. CDR3 loop: CASSLLTGGPWEAQYF. In DNA form, the CDR3 reads TGCGCCAGCAGCTTGCTAACGGGGGGGCCCTGGGAGGCCCAGTACTTC.

This clonotype showed up many times. This sequence joins TRBV20-1 and TRBJ2-7; TRBD1 matches at 10 bases. The ends lost 5 bases at V and 4 bases at J; junction bases unmatched: 8. From germline, CDR1 is DFQATT and CDR2 SNEGSKA (reference sequence). This CDR3 region has 14 residues. In DNA, the CDR3 is TGCAGTGCTGTAACCGGGACAGGGGAATACGAGCAGTACTTC. Amino acid sequence: CSAVTGTGEYEQYF.

In its sample, this clonotype was seen many times. The chain joins TRBV13 to TRBJ2-7; TRBD2 might be the D (6 bases). The V end was cut by 0 bases, the J end by 0 bases, with 15 bases between. This CDR3 contains 17 residues. Germline loops: CDR1 PRHDT, CDR2 FYEKMQ (reference sequence). The DNA of the CDR3 is TGTGCCAGCAGCTTAGGCGGGGGACTTCTCAGCTCCTACGAGCAGTACTTC. This sequence encodes CASSLGGGLLSSYEQYF.

This clonotype was counted ten times or more. The CDR3 loop is CSAGTSGLIAGELFF. CDR3 in DNA: TGCAGTGCGGGGACTAGCGGGCTAATTGCCGGGGAGCTGTTTTTT. The chain joins TRBV20-1 to TRBJ2-2, with 12 bases matching TRBD2. V lost 6 bases, J lost 6 bases, and 8 bases stayed unmatched. The length of the CDR3 is 15 residues. Germline loops: CDR1 DFQATT, CDR2 SNEGSKA (reference sequence).

This rearrangement joins TRBV10-3 to TRBJ2-3; TRBD2 might be the D (6 bases). V shed 0 bases and J shed 13 bases, with 17 bases lying between them. Germline CDR1 reads ENHRY; CDR2 reads SYGVKD. This CDR3 is 14 amino acids long. The CDR3 spells CAISESMGLPIKYF. Here the CDR3 DNA reads TGTGCCATCAGTGAGTCGATGGGACTTCCTATCAAGTATTTT.

The rearrangement joins TRBV20-1 to TRBJ1-2, with 7 nucleotides matching TRBD1. The CDR3 runs 12 residues. Germline trimming cut 5 bases from V and 6 bases from J; bases unmatched to any gene: 6. CDR1 is DFQATT and CDR2 is SNEGSKA in the germline V gene (reference sequence). CDR3 sequence: CSAVTGMDGYTF. The CDR3 DNA sequence: TGCAGTGCTGTGACAGGGATGGATGGCTACACCTTC.

This clonotype was seen many times. The J gene is TRBJ2-7, the V gene TRBV5-1; D not certain. This CDR3 comprises 11 residues. V dropped 4 bases and J dropped 7 bases, with 9 bases sitting between them. The germline gives CDR1 SGHRS, CDR2 YFSETQ. The CDR3 DNA follows: TGCGCCAGCAGCAACGAGCGAGAGCAGTACTTC. Translated: CASSNEREQYF.

In this sample, this clonotype turned up many times. The V call is TRBV9, the J call TRBJ2-7, with a weak D call TRBD2 (6 bases). V was shortened by 0 bases and J by 0 bases, with 7 bases between the two germline ends. Looked up from germline, CDR1 is SGDLS and CDR2 is YYNGEE. CDR3 length: 14 residues. CDR3 coding DNA: TGTGCCAGCAGCGTAGGCGGGGACTCCTACGAGCAGTACTTC. This translates into CASSVGGDSYEQYF.